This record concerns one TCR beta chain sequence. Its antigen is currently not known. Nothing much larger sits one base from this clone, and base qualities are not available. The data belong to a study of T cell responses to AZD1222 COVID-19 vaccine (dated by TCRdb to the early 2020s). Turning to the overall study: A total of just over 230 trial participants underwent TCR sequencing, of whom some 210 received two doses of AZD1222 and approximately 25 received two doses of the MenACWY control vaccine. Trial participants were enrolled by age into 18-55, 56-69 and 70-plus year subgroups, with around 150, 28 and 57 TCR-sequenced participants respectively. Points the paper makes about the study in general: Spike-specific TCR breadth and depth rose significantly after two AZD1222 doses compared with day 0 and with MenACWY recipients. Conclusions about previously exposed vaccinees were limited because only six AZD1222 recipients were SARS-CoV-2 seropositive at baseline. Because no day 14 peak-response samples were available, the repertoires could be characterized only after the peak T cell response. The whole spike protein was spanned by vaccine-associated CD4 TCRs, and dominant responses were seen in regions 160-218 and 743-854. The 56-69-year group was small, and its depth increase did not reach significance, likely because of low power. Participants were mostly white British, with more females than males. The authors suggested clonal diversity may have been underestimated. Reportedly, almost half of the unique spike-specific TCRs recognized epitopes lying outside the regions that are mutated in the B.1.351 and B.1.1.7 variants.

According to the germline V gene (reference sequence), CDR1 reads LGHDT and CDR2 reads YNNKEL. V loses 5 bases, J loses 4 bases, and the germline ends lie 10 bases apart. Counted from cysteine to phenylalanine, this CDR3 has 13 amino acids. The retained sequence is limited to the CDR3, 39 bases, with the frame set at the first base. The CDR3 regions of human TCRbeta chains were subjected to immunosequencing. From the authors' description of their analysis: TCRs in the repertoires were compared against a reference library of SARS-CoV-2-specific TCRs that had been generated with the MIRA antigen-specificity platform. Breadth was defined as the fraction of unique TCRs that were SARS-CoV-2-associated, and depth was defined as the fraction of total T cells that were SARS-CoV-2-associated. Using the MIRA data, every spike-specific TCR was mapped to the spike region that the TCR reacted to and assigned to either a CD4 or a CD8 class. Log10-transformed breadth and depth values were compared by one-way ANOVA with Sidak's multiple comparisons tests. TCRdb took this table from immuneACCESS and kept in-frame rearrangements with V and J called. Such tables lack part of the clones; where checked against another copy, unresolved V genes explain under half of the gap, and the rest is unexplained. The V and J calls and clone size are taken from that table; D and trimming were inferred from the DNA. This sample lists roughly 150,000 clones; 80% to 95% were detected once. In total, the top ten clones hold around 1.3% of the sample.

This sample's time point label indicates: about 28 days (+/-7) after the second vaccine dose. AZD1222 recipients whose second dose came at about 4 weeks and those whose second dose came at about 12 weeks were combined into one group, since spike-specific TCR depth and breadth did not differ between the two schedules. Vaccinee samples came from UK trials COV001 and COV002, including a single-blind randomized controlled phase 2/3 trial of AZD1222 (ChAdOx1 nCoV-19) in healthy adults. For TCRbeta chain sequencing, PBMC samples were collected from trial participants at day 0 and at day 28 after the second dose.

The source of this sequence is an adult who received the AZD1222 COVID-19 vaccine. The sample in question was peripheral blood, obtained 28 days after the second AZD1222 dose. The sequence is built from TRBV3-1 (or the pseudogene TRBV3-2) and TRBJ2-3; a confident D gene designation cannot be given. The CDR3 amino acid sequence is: CASSERSPDTQYF. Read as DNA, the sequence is TGTGCCAGCAGCGAGAGGAGCCCAGATACGCAGTATTTT.